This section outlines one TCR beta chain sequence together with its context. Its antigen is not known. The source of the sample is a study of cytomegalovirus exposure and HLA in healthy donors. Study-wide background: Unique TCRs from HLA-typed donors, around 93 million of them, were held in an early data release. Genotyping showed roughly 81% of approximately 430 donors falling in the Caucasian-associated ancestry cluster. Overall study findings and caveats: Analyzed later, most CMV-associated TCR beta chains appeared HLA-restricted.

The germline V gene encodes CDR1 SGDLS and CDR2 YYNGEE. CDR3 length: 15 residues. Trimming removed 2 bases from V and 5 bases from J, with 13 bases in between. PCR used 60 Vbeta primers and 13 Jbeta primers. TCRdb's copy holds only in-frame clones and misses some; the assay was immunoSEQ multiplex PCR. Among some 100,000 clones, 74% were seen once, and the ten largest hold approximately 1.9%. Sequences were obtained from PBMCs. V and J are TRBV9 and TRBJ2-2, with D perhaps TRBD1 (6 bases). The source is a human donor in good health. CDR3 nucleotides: TGTGCCAGCAGCGTGGGGGCCTCTGGAACCGGGGAGCTGTTTTTT. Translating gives CASSVGASGTGELFF.